Listed below are T cell receptor beta chains from one sample, sequenced in a study of CD8 T cells in Susac syndrome. TCRdb processed the immunoSEQ multiplex PCR reads anew with MiXCR; each CDR3 protein has one entry. Found here are roughly 170,000 distinct CDR3 sequences, over 85% of them singletons; the top ten hold approximately 0.094%. The material sequenced was CD4+ T cells from PBMCs. These receptors came from a human donor with multiple sclerosis. Each CDR3 is given with its conserved first and last residue. The D gene is left open where the match is weak. Clone size appears in some rows only: once, few, many, or a class for an expanded clone.

>NA|TRBJ2-6|NA|TRBV18
CASSPGRSSASGANVLTF
TGTGCCAGCTCACCAGGACGGTCCTCCGCCTCTGGGGCCAACGTCCTGACTTTC
>once|TRBJ1-2|NA|TRBV27
CASSYASHYGYTF
TGTGCCAGCAGTTATGCCAGTCACTATGGCTACACCTTC
>NA|TRBJ2-3|TRBD1|TRBV20-1
CSATPGQGSYTQYF
TGCAGTGCTACGCCGGGACAGGGTTCATATACGCAGTATTTT
>NA|TRBJ2-1|NA|TRBV2
CASIDGGGSYNEQFF
TGTGCCAGCATCGATGGTGGGGGCTCCTACAATGAGCAGTTCTTC
>NA|TRBJ1-3|TRBD1|TRBV28
CASMGRAGGNISGNTIYF
TGTGCCAGCATGGGGAGGGCAGGGGGCAATATTTCTGGAAACACCATATATTTT
>NA|TRBJ2-2|TRBD2|TRBV19
CASRTSVNTGELFF
TGTGCCAGTCGAACTAGCGTGAACACCGGGGAGCTGTTTTTT
>NA|TRBJ2-7|TRBD2|TRBV4-3
CASSHSPHSGRGAYEQYF
TGCGCCAGCAGCCACAGCCCCCATAGCGGGAGGGGCGCCTACGAGCAGTACTTC
>NA|TRBJ2-1|NA|TRBV2
CASSVQGTGEQFF
TGTGCCAGCAGTGTCCAGGGAACTGGCGAGCAGTTCTTC
>NA|TRBJ2-2|TRBD2|TRBV6-1
CASSIDLAGAITGELFF
TGTGCCAGCAGCATCGACCTAGCGGGGGCCATCACCGGGGAGCTGTTTTTT
>NA|TRBJ1-2|TRBD1|TRBV18
CASSPRRGRESNYGYTF
TGTGCCAGCTCACCACGGAGGGGGCGAGAATCTAACTATGGCTACACCTTC
>once|TRBJ1-2|TRBD1|TRBV5-1
CASSWDRAIGGYTF
TGCGCCAGCAGCTGGGACAGGGCGATCGGAGGCTACACCTTC
>once|TRBJ1-1|NA|TRBV12-3/TRBV12-4
CASIKGKGTYTEAFF
TGTGCCAGCATCAAAGGGAAGGGGACATACACTGAAGCTTTCTTT
>NA|TRBJ2-3|TRBD1|TRBV18
CASSRDREADTQYF
TGTGCCAGCTCACGGGACAGGGAGGCAGATACGCAGTATTTT
>NA|TRBJ2-1|NA|TRBV30
CAWRGKTASYNEQFF
TGTGCCTGGAGAGGTAAGACAGCCTCCTACAATGAGCAGTTCTTC
>NA|TRBJ1-1|NA|TRBV12-3/TRBV12-4
CASSLGAANTEAFF
TGTGCCAGCAGTTTAGGGGCAGCGAACACTGAAGCTTTCTTT
>NA|TRBJ2-7|NA|TRBV28
CASSHGGGGYEQYF
TGTGCCAGCAGCCACGGGGGAGGAGGTTACGAGCAGTACTTC
>once|TRBJ1-1|NA|TRBV19
CASSIDRSFGTEAFF
TGTGCCAGTAGTATAGACAGGTCGTTTGGCACTGAAGCTTTCTTT
>NA|TRBJ1-2|NA|TRBV30
CAWSGLYMAKEGYTF
TGTGCCTGGAGTGGATTATACATGGCCAAAGAGGGCTACACCTTC
>NA|TRBJ1-1|NA|TRBV3-1
CASSLQTAPGTEAFF
TGTGCCAGCAGCCTCCAGACAGCCCCGGGCACTGAAGCTTTCTTT
>NA|TRBJ2-7|TRBD2|TRBV6-6
CASSLGRGLGYEQYF
TGTGCCAGCAGTTTAGGCCGGGGACTAGGATACGAGCAGTACTTC
>NA|TRBJ2-5|TRBD1|TRBV20-1
CSARDPWAGGPGTQYF
TGCAGTGCTAGAGATCCATGGGCAGGGGGCCCTGGGACCCAGTACTTC
>NA|TRBJ1-5|NA|TRBV21-1
CASSKVPCAGGAGSNQPQHF
TGTGCCAGCAGCAAAGTTCCCTGCGCAGGGGGCGCGGGTAGCAATCAGCCCCAGCATTTT
>NA|TRBJ2-7|NA|TRBV30
CAWGHQGNYEQYF
TGTGCCTGGGGCCATCAGGGGAACTACGAGCAGTACTTC
>NA|TRBJ1-1|NA|TRBV19
CASSLRRGENTEAFF
TGTGCCAGTAGTCTCCGACGGGGAGAGAACACTGAAGCTTTCTTT
>NA|TRBJ1-2|TRBD1|TRBV7-3
CASSRTTGGDGYTF
TGTGCCAGCAGCCGAACGACAGGGGGTGATGGCTACACCTTC
>NA|TRBJ2-3|NA|TRBV10-3
CAISESIMGTSTDTQYF
TGTGCCATCAGTGAGTCGATAATGGGGACTAGCACAGATACGCAGTATTTT
>NA|TRBJ2-1|NA|TRBV28
CASSFSGLGSSNEQFF
TGTGCCAGCAGTTTTTCGGGACTTGGAAGTAGCAATGAGCAGTTCTTC
>NA|TRBJ1-2|NA|TRBV29-1
CSVEALQGGYGYTF
TGCAGCGTTGAAGCATTGCAGGGAGGCTATGGCTACACCTTC
>NA|TRBJ2-3|NA|TRBV3-1
CASTLGGADTQYF
TGTGCCAGCACCCTCGGGGGTGCCGATACGCAGTATTTT
>NA|TRBJ1-1|NA|TRBV3-1
CASSQGLGSNTEAFF
TGTGCCAGCAGCCAAGGTTTGGGGTCGAACACTGAAGCTTTCTTT
>once|TRBJ2-2|TRBD1|TRBV25-1
CASSGDRAIWGGELFF
TGTGCCAGCAGTGGGGACAGGGCGATATGGGGCGGGGAGCTGTTTTTT
>NA|TRBJ2-7|TRBD2|TRBV6-1
CASREGLAVTYEQYF
TGTGCCAGCAGAGAAGGACTAGCGGTAACCTACGAGCAGTACTTC
>NA|TRBJ2-7|NA|TRBV7-9
CASTTPGYEQYF
TGTGCCAGCACCACTCCCGGGTACGAGCAGTACTTC
>NA|TRBJ2-4|NA|TRBV6-5
CASSPAGTRENIQYF
TGTGCCAGCAGCCCCGCCGGGACTCGAGAAAACATTCAGTACTTC
>NA|TRBJ2-7|NA|TRBV12-3/TRBV12-4
CASSPGGHYEQYF
TGTGCCAGCAGCCCTGGTGGACACTACGAGCAGTACTTC
>NA|TRBJ2-1|NA|TRBV7-6
CASSDRLEQFF
TGTGCCAGCAGCGATCGGCTTGAGCAGTTCTTC
>NA|TRBJ1-5|NA|TRBV19
CATNSRGNNQPQHF
TGTGCCACCAACTCCAGGGGTAACAATCAGCCCCAGCATTTT
>NA|TRBJ2-1|TRBD2|TRBV30
CAWSRRAGVSYNEQFF
TGTGCCTGGAGTAGGCGCGCGGGAGTCTCCTACAATGAGCAGTTCTTC
>NA|TRBJ2-1|NA|TRBV30
CAWSDLGPGSYNEQFF
TGTGCCTGGAGTGATTTGGGGCCTGGGTCCTACAATGAGCAGTTCTTC
>NA|TRBJ1-5|NA|TRBV2
CASGMGMGNQPQHF
TGTGCCAGTGGAATGGGTATGGGCAATCAGCCCCAGCATTTT
>NA|TRBJ1-5|NA|TRBV15
CATSRDYNRASGHQPQHF
TGTGCCACCAGCAGGGATTACAACAGGGCCTCGGGTCATCAGCCCCAGCATTTT
>NA|TRBJ1-2|NA|TRBV29-1
CSGLQERDGYTF
TGCAGCGGGTTACAGGAAAGAGATGGCTACACCTTC
>NA|TRBJ2-3|NA|TRBV2
CASSDESTDTQYF
TGTGCCAGCAGTGACGAATCAACAGATACGCAGTATTTT
>NA|TRBJ1-1|TRBD1|TRBV30
CAWSSLQGRAEAFF
TGTGCCTGGAGTTCCTTACAGGGGAGGGCTGAAGCTTTCTTT
>NA|TRBJ1-1|NA|TRBV29-1
CSVKAGHGDPANTEAFF
TGCAGCGTCAAGGCGGGACACGGAGACCCCGCGAACACTGAAGCTTTCTTT
>NA|TRBJ2-4|NA|TRBV3-1
CASSQGGLRNIQYF
TGTGCCAGCAGCCAAGGGGGGCTTAGGAACATTCAGTACTTC
>NA|TRBJ1-1|TRBD1|TRBV5-1
CASQQGGNTEAFF
TGCGCCAGCCAACAGGGGGGTAACACTGAAGCTTTCTTT
>NA|TRBJ2-5|TRBD1|TRBV6-6
CASSSTGWGTQYF
TGTGCCAGCAGTTCGACAGGGTGGGGGACCCAGTACTTC
>NA|TRBJ2-5|TRBD2|TRBV12-3/TRBV12-4
CASMQGPAGGPGETQYF
TGTGCCAGCATGCAGGGTCCGGCGGGAGGGCCGGGAGAGACCCAGTACTTC
>once|TRBJ1-2|NA|TRBV14
CASSQVGTNYGYTF
TGTGCCAGCAGCCAAGTGGGGACAAACTATGGCTACACCTTC
>NA|TRBJ2-7|TRBD2|TRBV6-2/TRBV6-3
CASTRTSGFYEQYF
TGTGCCAGCACTCGAACTAGCGGATTCTACGAGCAGTACTTC
>NA|TRBJ2-3|NA|TRBV3-1
CASSQERGELTDTQYF
TGTGCCAGCAGCCAAGAACGGGGCGAGCTTACAGATACGCAGTATTTT
>NA|TRBJ2-2|NA|TRBV9
CASSVGSGDTGELFF
TGTGCCAGCAGCGTAGGGTCAGGGGACACCGGGGAGCTGTTTTTT